A single sample gave rise to the 7 T cell receptor beta chains below, sequenced in a study of identical twins. MiXCR was run by TCRdb on the 5' RACE reads, yielding one entry per CDR3 protein. Here the sample spans 450,000 or so distinct CDR3 sequences, 14% being singletons. The data also belong to a second study, concerning yellow fever vaccine responses in identical twins.

The sequenced material came from CD4+ T cells sorted from blood. The receptor source for this set is a young woman in good health.

This clonotype has only a few counts. The rearrangement joins TRBV9 to TRBJ2-1; no clear D gene. Trimming shortened V by 2 bases and J by 8 bases, and 11 bases separated the two germline ends. There are 13 residues in the CDR3. The germline V gene has CDR1 SGDLS and CDR2 YYNGEE. CDR3 protein: CASSVRLRDEQFF. CDR3 DNA: TGTGCCAGCAGCGTCCGGCTTCGCGATGAGCAGTTCTTC.

The CDR3 DNA is TGCGCCAGCAGCCAAGACAGGGTAGGAGAGACCCAGTACTTC. Amino acids: CASSQDRVGETQYF. This chain links TRBV4-3 with TRBJ2-5, with D perhaps matching TRBD1 (5 bases). Trimming cost V 0 bases and J 4 bases, with 9 bases left between them. This CDR3 is 14 amino acids long. Germline V lookup: CDR1 LGHNA, CDR2 YSLEER.

In its sample, this clonotype was seen a few times. V and J are TRBV4-1 and TRBJ1-2; D gene unclear. CDR1 MGHRA and CDR2 YSYEKL come from the germline V gene. Trimming took 0 bases from V and 0 from J, leaving 8 bases between them. The CDR3 length is 15 residues. CDR3 in DNA: TGCGCCAGCAGCCAAGATGCACAGTCTAACTATGGCTACACCTTC. Amino acid sequence: CASSQDAQSNYGYTF.

This chain uses TRBV5-1 with TRBJ2-3; 7 bases are shared with TRBD1. The CDR3 has 14 residues. Germline CDR1 and CDR2: SGHRS and YFSETQ. Germline trimming cut 1 base from V and 5 bases from J; bases unmatched to any gene: 4. The CDR3 region is CASSLKGGVDTQYF. CDR3 sequence (DNA): TGCGCCAGCAGCTTGAAAGGGGGCGTAGATACGCAGTATTTT.

This clonotype was counted ten times or more. This chain uses TRBV5-1 with TRBJ2-3; a possible D gene is TRBD1 (6 bases). Trimming took 4 bases from V and 2 from J, leaving 17 bases between them. The CDR3 is made up of 16 amino acids. Germline values: CDR1 SGHRS, CDR2 YFSETQ. CDR3 residues: CASSARAGQITDTQYF. The CDR3 DNA reads as TGCGCCAGCAGCGCGCGCGCCGGACAGATCACAGATACGCAGTATTTT.

This rearrangement joins TRBV19 to TRBJ2-6; tentative D call: TRBD2 (6 bases). The CDR3 has 16 amino acids. V was pared by 4 bases and J by 6 bases, with 16 bases between. From germline, CDR1 is LNHDA and CDR2 SQIVND (reference sequence). The CDR3 reads CASSTGMGGAANVLTF. The CDR3 DNA sequence: TGTGCCAGTAGTACGGGGATGGGGGGTGCGGCCAACGTCCTGACTTTC. The full variable domain, rest sourced from reference TRBV19 and TRBJ2-6, is DGGITQSPKYLFRKEGQNVTLSCEQNLNHDAMYWYRQDPGQGLRLIYYSQIVNDFQKGDIAEGYSVSREKKESFPLTVTSAQKNPTAFYLCASSTGMGGAANVLTFGAGSRLTVL.

The V gene is TRBV6-2 or TRBV6-3, the J gene TRBJ2-1; TRBD2 agrees at 11 bases. Trimming cost V 4 bases and J 9 bases; bases outside gene matches: 8. The CDR3 runs 15 residues. Germline lookup yields CDR1 MNHEY and CDR2 SVGEGT. The CDR3: CASSSTSGTRSEQFF. Here the CDR3 DNA reads TGTGCCAGCAGTTCGACTAGCGGGACACGATCTGAGCAGTTCTTC.